This TCR beta chain came from a study of vaccination effects on CD4 cells after COVID-19. Study at large: Samples were collected from a few convalescent patients early and late following vaccination.

Study conclusions and caveats: Convalescent patients were scarce in the study, and it lacked early post-infection timepoints. New vaccine-induced clones were the main type among post-vaccine spike-reactive clones in convalescents.

Notes on this clone: Its antigen is currently unknown.

Clones were read by immunoSEQ multiplex PCR, and TCRdb kept only the in-frame ones, dropping some. In the table there are around 50,000 clones, around three quarters of which are singletons. Subsequent to about 10 days of culture, CD4+ T cells were isolated. A PCR test confirmed that the person had SARS-CoV-2 infection between March and December 2020. As their vaccination, participants received two doses of either BNT162b2 or mRNA-1273. At days 3 and 7, half of the medium was exchanged for IL-2 medium. This material consisted of CD4+ T cells from PBMCs cultured without peptide, taken after COVID-19 vaccination. The receptor's source is a human donor who had a prior SARS-CoV-2 infection.

In nucleotides, the CDR3 is TGTGCCAGCAGCTTGTCCTGGACAGGGGGACTCTACGAGCAGTACTTC. Encoded protein: CASSLSWTGGLYEQYF. The chain couples TRBV5-5 to TRBJ2-7, with 10 bases that match TRBD1. The trim removed 1 base at V and 3 bases at J, leaving 7 bases unmatched. In germline, CDR1 is SGHKS, CDR2 YYEKEE (reference sequence). The CDR3 sequence is 16 residues long.